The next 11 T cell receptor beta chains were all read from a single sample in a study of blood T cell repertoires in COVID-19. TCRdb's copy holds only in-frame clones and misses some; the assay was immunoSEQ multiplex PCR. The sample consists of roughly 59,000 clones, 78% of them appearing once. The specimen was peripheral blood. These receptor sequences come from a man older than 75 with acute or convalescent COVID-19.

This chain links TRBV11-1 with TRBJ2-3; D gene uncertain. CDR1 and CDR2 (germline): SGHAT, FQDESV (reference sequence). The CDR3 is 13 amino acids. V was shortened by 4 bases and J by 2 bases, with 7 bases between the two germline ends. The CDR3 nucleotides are TGTGCCAGCAGCTCGGAGCTCACAGATACGCAGTATTTT. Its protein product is CASSSELTDTQYF.

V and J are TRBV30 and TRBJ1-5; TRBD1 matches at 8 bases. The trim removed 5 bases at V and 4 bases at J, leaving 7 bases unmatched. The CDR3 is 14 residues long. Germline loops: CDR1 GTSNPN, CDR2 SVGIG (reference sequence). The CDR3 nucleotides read TGTGCCTGGGACAGGGGTCGAGGAAATCAGCCCCAGCATTTT. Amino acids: CAWDRGRGNQPQHF.

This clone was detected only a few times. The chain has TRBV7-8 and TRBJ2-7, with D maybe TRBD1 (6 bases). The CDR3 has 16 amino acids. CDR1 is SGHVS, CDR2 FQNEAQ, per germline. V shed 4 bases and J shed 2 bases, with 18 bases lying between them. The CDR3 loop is CASSSPGQLSTYEQYF. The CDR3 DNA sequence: TGTGCCAGCAGCTCCCCGGGACAACTGTCCACCTACGAGCAGTACTTC. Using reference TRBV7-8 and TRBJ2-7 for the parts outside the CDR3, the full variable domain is GAGVSQSPRYKVAKRGQDVALRCDPISGHVSLFWYQQALGQGPEFLTYFQNEAQLDKSGLPSDRFFAERPEGSVSTLKIQRTQQEDSAVYLCASSSPGQLSTYEQYFGPGTRLTVT.

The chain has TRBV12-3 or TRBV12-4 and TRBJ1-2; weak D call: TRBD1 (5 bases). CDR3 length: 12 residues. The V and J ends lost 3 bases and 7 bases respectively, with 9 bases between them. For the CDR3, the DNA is TGTGCCAGCAGTTTGGGGGGGTCTGGCTACACCTTC. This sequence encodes CASSLGGSGYTF.

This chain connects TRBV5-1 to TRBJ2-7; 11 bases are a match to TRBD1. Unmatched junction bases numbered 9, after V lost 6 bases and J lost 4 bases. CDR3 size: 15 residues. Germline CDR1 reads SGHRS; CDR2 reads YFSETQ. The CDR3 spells CASNDRDRGIYEQYF. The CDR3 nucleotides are TGCGCCAGCAACGACCGGGACAGGGGGATTTACGAGCAGTACTTC.

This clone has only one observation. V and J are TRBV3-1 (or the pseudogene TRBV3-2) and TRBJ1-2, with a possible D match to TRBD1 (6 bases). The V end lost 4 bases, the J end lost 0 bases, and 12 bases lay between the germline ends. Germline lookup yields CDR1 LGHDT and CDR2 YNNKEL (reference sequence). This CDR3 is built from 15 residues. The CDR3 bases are TGTGCCAGCAGCCTCCCAGGGGAGTCTAACTATGGCTACACCTTC. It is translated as CASSLPGESNYGYTF.

The CDR3 here is CAWSRHRTQGGYTF. DNA for the CDR3: TGTGCCTGGAGCCGGCACCGGACCCAGGGTGGCTACACCTTC. The gene calls are TRBV30 and TRBJ1-2, with D possibly matching TRBD1 (5 bases). Germline V gene sequence: CDR1 GTSNPN, CDR2 SVGIG (reference sequence). The CDR3 covers 14 residues. Trimming took 3 bases from V and 7 from J, leaving 18 bases between them.

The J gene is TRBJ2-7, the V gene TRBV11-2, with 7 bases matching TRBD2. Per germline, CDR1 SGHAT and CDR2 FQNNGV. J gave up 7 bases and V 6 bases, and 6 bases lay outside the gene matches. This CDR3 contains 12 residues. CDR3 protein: CASSLGGVEQYF. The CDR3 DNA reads TGTGCCAGCAGTTTGGGGGGGGTAGAGCAGTACTTC.

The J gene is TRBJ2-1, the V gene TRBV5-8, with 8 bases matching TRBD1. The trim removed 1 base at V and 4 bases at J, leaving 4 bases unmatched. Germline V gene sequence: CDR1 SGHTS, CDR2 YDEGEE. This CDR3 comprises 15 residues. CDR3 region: CASSLPRDRYNEQFF. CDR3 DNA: TGTGCCAGCAGCTTGCCCCGGGACAGGTACAATGAGCAGTTCTTC.

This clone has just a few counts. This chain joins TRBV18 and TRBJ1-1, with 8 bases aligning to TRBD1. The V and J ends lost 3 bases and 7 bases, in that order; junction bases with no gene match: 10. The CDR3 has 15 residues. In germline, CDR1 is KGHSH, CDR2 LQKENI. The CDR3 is CASSPEGRGLGEAFF. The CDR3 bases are TGTGCCAGCTCACCGGAGGGCAGGGGGCTAGGTGAAGCTTTCTTT.

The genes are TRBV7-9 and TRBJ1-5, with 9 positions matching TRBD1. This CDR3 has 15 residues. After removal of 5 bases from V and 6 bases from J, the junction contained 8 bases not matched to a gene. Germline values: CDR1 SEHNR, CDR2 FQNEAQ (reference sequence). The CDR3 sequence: CASSLGTGYSQPQHF. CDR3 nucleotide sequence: TGTGCCAGCAGCCTCGGGACAGGGTATAGTCAGCCCCAGCATTTT.